This T cell receptor beta chain originates from a study of blood T cell repertoires in COVID-19 (dated by TCRdb to 2019 to 2021). Regarding the study in general: Samples from collaborators originated in the United States, Italy and Spain and spanned both the acute and convalescent phases of COVID-19. Where available, HLA class I and class II types were obtained from metadata supplied by the sample provider rather than from assay-based typing. Subjects who had been exposed to COVID-19, were actively infected with it, or had recovered from it provided the deeply sampled blood TCRbeta repertoires that made up the dataset. The prospective study material was composed of cDNA or gDNA derived from T cells, B-cell-depleted T cells, or PBMCs. The sample metadata nearly always contained a de-identified subject ID, COVID-19 status, age in years and sex. A freely available public database, intended as a resource for researchers studying the immune response to SARS-CoV-2, is where the repertoires were released. Samples were obtained from the ongoing ImmuneRACE study (first 160 participants) and from 950 to 1,500 subjects provided by 6 global collaborators. Findings and caveats that apply to the study as a whole: How much clinical and demographic metadata was included differed by source and by participant, and the metadata was provided uncurated.

TCRbeta CDR3 regions were amplified from genomic DNA using the immunoSEQ Assay, a bias-controlled multiplex PCR. The paper's data handling went like this. The number of nucleated cells in each sample was estimated by amplification of reference gene primers within the assay. Sequence reads were collapsed and filtered to measure the absolute abundance of every unique TCRbeta CDR3 rearrangement. For each sample, productive Simpson clonality was calculated by taking the square root of Simpson's diversity index across productive rearrangements. TCRdb obtained this table from immuneACCESS and retained in-frame rearrangements with V and J assigned. These tables miss some clones; where compared with another copy, unresolved V genes account for less than half of the shortfall, and the remainder is unexplained. Clone size and V and J calls were adopted from that table, with D and trimming inferred from the DNA. This sample has 90,000 to 140,000 clones in its table, and roughly 80% of those were observed once. The top ten clonotypes cover 15% to 20% of the sample.

The CDR3 numbers 15 residues from cysteine through phenylalanine. Left in the record is the CDR3 DNA by itself, 45 bases read in frame from the first base. For CDR1 and CDR2, the germline V gene lists SGDLS and YYNGEE. V ends up 0 bases short and J 4 bases short, with an unmatched junction base count of 3. Whole blood was collected in K2EDTA tubes by collaborating institutions according to the institutions' own protocols. For TCRbeta analysis, collaborator samples were shipped as frozen whole blood, as isolated PBMCs, or as DNA extracted from either sample type. In regard to this clone: Its antigen remains undetermined. It has no much larger one-base neighbor in the sample; base qualities were not kept.

This sequence originates from a woman in her 70s with acute or convalescent COVID-19. The sample was peripheral blood. The sequence is built from TRBV9 and TRBJ2-2; 7 central bases correspond to TRBD1. The CDR3 region has the sequence CASSVAWTGTGELFF. The sequenced DNA is TGTGCCAGCAGCGTAGCGTGGACAGGCACCGGGGAGCTGTTTTTT.